Listed below are T cell receptor beta chains from one sample, sequenced in a study of blood T cells in healthy people across ages. One entry per CDR3 protein, called by TCRdb with MiXCR from the 5' RACE reads. The sample includes hundreds of thousands of distinct CDR3 sequences, approximately 49% seen only once; the top ten take roughly 34%. The sequenced sample consisted of blood. The receptors here all came from a woman in her sixties or seventies in good health. Each CDR3 is given with its conserved first and last residue. Fields, in order: clone size, D gene, V gene, J gene, CDR3 protein, CDR3 DNA. D genes are given only for firm matches. Clone sizes are given selectively: once, few, many, or a class where the clone is expanded.

abundance: .
d_gene: TRBD1
v_gene: TRBV7-8
j_gene: TRBJ1-2
CDR3aa: CASSVRQGDYTF
CDR3nt: TGTGCCAGCAGCGTTCGACAGGGCGACTACACCTTC

abundance: once
d_gene: .
v_gene: TRBV4-2
j_gene: TRBJ2-7
CDR3aa: CASSQDFGQGRSGEQYF
CDR3nt: TGTGCCAGCAGCCAAGATTTTGGGCAGGGAAGATCTGGGGAGCAGTACTTC

abundance: .
d_gene: .
v_gene: TRBV20-1
j_gene: TRBJ2-3
CDR3aa: CSARSPGPTQYF
CDR3nt: TGCAGTGCTAGGAGCCCGGGTCCGACGCAGTATTTT

abundance: .
d_gene: TRBD1
v_gene: TRBV10-3
j_gene: TRBJ1-1
CDR3aa: CAITATGENTEAFF
CDR3nt: TGTGCCATCACTGCGACAGGGGAGAACACTGAAGCTTTCTTT

abundance: .
d_gene: .
v_gene: TRBV3-1
j_gene: TRBJ2-5
CDR3aa: CASSHRGRAETQYF
CDR3nt: TGTGCCAGCAGCCACAGGGGTCGGGCAGAGACCCAGTACTTC

abundance: once
d_gene: .
v_gene: TRBV6-2/TRBV6-3
j_gene: TRBJ2-3
CDR3aa: CASSYSSRNTDTQYF
CDR3nt: TGTGCCAGCAGTTACTCCTCCCGGAATACAGATACGCAGTATTTT

abundance: .
d_gene: TRBD2
v_gene: TRBV4-3
j_gene: TRBJ2-7
CDR3aa: CASSPRYSGDEQYF
CDR3nt: TGCGCCAGCAGCCCCCGCTACAGCGGGGACGAGCAGTACTTC

abundance: few
d_gene: TRBD1
v_gene: TRBV7-2
j_gene: TRBJ2-7
CDR3aa: CASSLLVVTGGSEQYF
CDR3nt: TGTGCCAGCAGCTTGTTGGTGGTGACAGGGGGGTCCGAGCAGTACTTC

abundance: few
d_gene: .
v_gene: TRBV7-9
j_gene: TRBJ2-7
CDR3aa: CASSSTLSQATYEQYF
CDR3nt: TGTGCCAGCAGCTCCACACTGAGTCAGGCCACCTACGAGCAGTACTTC

abundance: .
d_gene: .
v_gene: TRBV3-1
j_gene: TRBJ1-6
CDR3aa: CASSLSTSSPLHF
CDR3nt: TGTGCCAGCAGCCTGTCTACGTCTTCACCCCTCCACTTT

abundance: .
d_gene: .
v_gene: TRBV28
j_gene: TRBJ1-6
CDR3aa: CASSLSSPLHF
CDR3nt: TGTGCCAGCAGTTTATCGTCACCCCTCCACTTT

abundance: .
d_gene: .
v_gene: TRBV4-1
j_gene: TRBJ1-2
CDR3aa: CASSQGSGRYGYTF
CDR3nt: TGCGCCAGCAGCCAAGGATCGGGGCGATACGGCTACACCTTC

abundance: many
d_gene: TRBD2
v_gene: TRBV6-2/TRBV6-3
j_gene: TRBJ2-7
CDR3aa: CASSSGTSGSYEQYF
CDR3nt: TGTGCCAGCAGCTCCGGGACTAGCGGCTCCTACGAGCAGTACTTC

abundance: .
d_gene: .
v_gene: TRBV4-3
j_gene: TRBJ2-4
CDR3aa: CASSQDRGIAKNIQYF
CDR3nt: TGCGCCAGCAGCCAAGATCGGGGAATAGCCAAAAACATTCAGTACTTC

abundance: .
d_gene: .
v_gene: TRBV20-1
j_gene: TRBJ1-1
CDR3aa: CSARASTMNTEAFF
CDR3nt: TGCAGTGCTAGAGCCTCCACAATGAACACTGAAGCTTTCTTT

abundance: few
d_gene: .
v_gene: TRBV5-6
j_gene: TRBJ2-5
CDR3aa: CASSIRTVPGTQYF
CDR3nt: TGTGCCAGCAGCATCCGGACAGTCCCAGGGACCCAGTACTTC

abundance: .
d_gene: TRBD2
v_gene: TRBV7-6
j_gene: TRBJ2-7
CDR3aa: CASSLGAGGTYEQYF
CDR3nt: TGTGCCAGCAGCTTAGGCGCGGGGGGGACCTACGAGCAGTACTTC

abundance: .
d_gene: .
v_gene: TRBV20-1
j_gene: TRBJ2-5
CDR3aa: CSAYFPIQETQYF
CDR3nt: TGCAGTGCCTACTTTCCAATCCAAGAGACCCAGTACTTC

abundance: many
d_gene: .
v_gene: TRBV20-1
j_gene: TRBJ1-1
CDR3aa: CSARDAVGRRGTEAFF
CDR3nt: TGCAGTGCTAGAGATGCCGTTGGGAGGAGGGGCACTGAAGCTTTCTTT

abundance: .
d_gene: .
v_gene: TRBV6-5
j_gene: TRBJ2-2
CDR3aa: CASSTRQGTTGELFF
CDR3nt: TGTGCCAGCAGTACGCGTCAGGGGACCACCGGGGAGCTGTTTTTT

abundance: .
d_gene: TRBD2
v_gene: TRBV12-3/TRBV12-4
j_gene: TRBJ2-7
CDR3aa: CASSLRRETSYEQYF
CDR3nt: TGTGCCAGCAGTTTAAGGCGGGAGACGTCCTACGAGCAGTACTTC

abundance: .
d_gene: TRBD1
v_gene: TRBV30
j_gene: TRBJ2-3
CDR3aa: CASTTGGRGDTQYF
CDR3nt: TGTGCCTCCACCACAGGGGGAAGGGGAGATACGCAGTATTTT

abundance: many
d_gene: .
v_gene: TRBV20-1
j_gene: TRBJ2-5
CDR3aa: CSSGTGKETQYF
CDR3nt: TGCAGTTCTGGGACGGGCAAAGAGACCCAGTACTTC

abundance: .
d_gene: .
v_gene: TRBV6-1
j_gene: TRBJ1-1
CDR3aa: CASPAPGAGNTEAFF
CDR3nt: TGTGCCAGCCCGGCCCCGGGGGCAGGGAACACTGAAGCTTTCTTT

abundance: .
d_gene: .
v_gene: TRBV28
j_gene: TRBJ2-1
CDR3aa: CASSLRGPQFF
CDR3nt: TGTGCCAGCAGTTTACGAGGCCCCCAGTTCTTC

abundance: .
d_gene: TRBD2
v_gene: TRBV9
j_gene: TRBJ2-5
CDR3aa: CASSRRGAGTQETQYF
CDR3nt: TGTGCCAGCAGCAGAAGGGGAGCGGGAACCCAAGAGACCCAGTACTTC

abundance: .
d_gene: .
v_gene: TRBV2
j_gene: TRBJ2-5
CDR3aa: CASTYTIQETQYF
CDR3nt: TGTGCCAGCACATATACCATCCAAGAGACCCAGTACTTC

abundance: .
d_gene: .
v_gene: TRBV6-6
j_gene: TRBJ2-1
CDR3aa: CASNSGAYNEQFF
CDR3nt: TGTGCCAGTAACTCGGGGGCCTACAATGAGCAGTTCTTC

abundance: .
d_gene: TRBD2
v_gene: TRBV5-5
j_gene: TRBJ2-7
CDR3aa: CASSHQRERPNEQYF
CDR3nt: TGTGCCAGCAGCCACCAGCGGGAGCGCCCTAATGAGCAGTACTTC

abundance: .
d_gene: TRBD1
v_gene: TRBV20-1
j_gene: TRBJ2-7
CDR3aa: CSARHQGADEQYF
CDR3nt: TGCAGTGCTAGGCACCAGGGGGCGGACGAGCAGTACTTC

abundance: few
d_gene: .
v_gene: TRBV12-3/TRBV12-4
j_gene: TRBJ2-2
CDR3aa: CASRPRGNGGELFF
CDR3nt: TGTGCCAGCAGGCCCCGCGGAAATGGCGGGGAGCTGTTTTTT

abundance: .
d_gene: TRBD2
v_gene: TRBV11-2
j_gene: TRBJ2-3
CDR3aa: CASTAEGASGRGDTQYF
CDR3nt: TGTGCCAGCACCGCTGAAGGGGCTAGCGGGAGAGGAGATACGCAGTATTTT

abundance: .
d_gene: .
v_gene: TRBV29-1
j_gene: TRBJ1-1
CDR3aa: CSVEEWQEGQAFF
CDR3nt: TGCAGCGTTGAAGAGTGGCAGGAGGGCCAAGCTTTCTTT

abundance: .
d_gene: TRBD1
v_gene: TRBV7-2
j_gene: TRBJ1-2
CDR3aa: CASSLTQGARGYTF
CDR3nt: TGTGCCAGCAGCTTAACTCAGGGGGCTCGGGGCTACACCTTC

abundance: .
d_gene: .
v_gene: TRBV23-1
j_gene: TRBJ1-4
CDR3aa: CASSQSREGKCEKLFF
CDR3nt: TGCGCCAGCAGTCAATCCCGTGAAGGGAAATGTGAGAAACTGTTTTTT

abundance: .
d_gene: TRBD1
v_gene: TRBV16
j_gene: TRBJ1-5
CDR3aa: CASSQAGTGGPQHF
CDR3nt: TGTGCCAGCAGCCAAGCGGGGACAGGTGGGCCCCAGCATTTT

abundance: .
d_gene: .
v_gene: TRBV19
j_gene: TRBJ1-2
CDR3aa: CASYTGFYGYTF
CDR3nt: TGTGCCAGTTATACAGGGTTCTATGGCTACACCTTC

abundance: few
d_gene: TRBD2
v_gene: TRBV10-2
j_gene: TRBJ2-3
CDR3aa: CASSESRTSGRYADTQYF
CDR3nt: TGCGCCAGCAGTGAGTCGAGGACTAGCGGGAGATATGCAGATACGCAGTATTTT

abundance: .
d_gene: .
v_gene: TRBV3-1
j_gene: TRBJ2-3
CDR3aa: CASSPRTPRTDTQYF
CDR3nt: TGTGCCAGCAGCCCCCGGACTCCGCGGACAGATACGCAGTATTTT

abundance: .
d_gene: .
v_gene: TRBV20-1
j_gene: TRBJ1-1
CDR3aa: CSAPTGFTEAFF
CDR3nt: TGCAGTGCTCCGACAGGTTTTACTGAAGCTTTCTTT

abundance: .
d_gene: .
v_gene: TRBV20-1
j_gene: TRBJ2-3
CDR3aa: CSARRQPSTDTQYF
CDR3nt: TGCAGTGCTAGAAGACAGCCTAGCACAGATACGCAGTATTTT

abundance: few
d_gene: TRBD1
v_gene: TRBV6-5
j_gene: TRBJ1-5
CDR3aa: CASSPAGTGNQPQHF
CDR3nt: TGTGCCAGCAGTCCCGCGGGGACAGGGAACCAGCCCCAGCATTTT

abundance: .
d_gene: TRBD1
v_gene: TRBV7-2
j_gene: TRBJ2-5
CDR3aa: CASSQGQNYERYF
CDR3nt: TGTGCCAGCAGCCAGGGACAGAACTACGAGCGGTACTTC

abundance: .
d_gene: .
v_gene: TRBV3-1
j_gene: TRBJ1-1
CDR3aa: CASSAGHTEAFF
CDR3nt: TGTGCCAGCAGCGCCGGTCACACTGAAGCTTTCTTT

abundance: .
d_gene: .
v_gene: TRBV5-1
j_gene: TRBJ2-2
CDR3aa: CASSTGTGTGELFF
CDR3nt: TGCGCCAGCAGTACAGGAACTGGCACCGGGGAGCTGTTTTTT

abundance: .
d_gene: TRBD2
v_gene: TRBV20-1
j_gene: TRBJ2-1
CDR3aa: CSARAPPTSGRWDEQFF
CDR3nt: TGCAGTGCTAGAGCTCCTCCCACTAGCGGGAGGTGGGATGAGCAGTTCTTC

abundance: once
d_gene: .
v_gene: TRBV5-5
j_gene: TRBJ2-2
CDR3aa: CASSLAGLGTANTGELFF
CDR3nt: TGTGCCAGCAGCTTGGCCGGGCTCGGGACCGCGAACACCGGGGAGCTGTTTTTT

abundance: .
d_gene: TRBD1
v_gene: TRBV20-1
j_gene: TRBJ2-7
CDR3aa: CSVGQTGWFSYEQYF
CDR3nt: TGCAGCGTGGGCCAGACAGGGTGGTTCTCCTACGAGCAGTACTTC

abundance: .
d_gene: TRBD1
v_gene: TRBV20-1
j_gene: TRBJ2-3
CDR3aa: CSARDLRDRGDPTQYF
CDR3nt: TGCAGTGCTAGAGATTTACGGGACAGGGGGGACCCTACGCAGTATTTT

abundance: .
d_gene: .
v_gene: TRBV9
j_gene: TRBJ1-1
CDR3aa: CASSRAQNTEAFF
CDR3nt: TGTGCCAGCAGCCGGGCCCAGAACACTGAAGCTTTCTTT

abundance: many
d_gene: .
v_gene: TRBV29-1
j_gene: TRBJ2-5
CDR3aa: CSVEEGTQYF
CDR3nt: TGCAGCGTTGAAGAAGGGACCCAGTACTTC

abundance: .
d_gene: .
v_gene: TRBV4-2
j_gene: TRBJ2-5
CDR3aa: CASSQGLGPEGTQYF
CDR3nt: TGTGCCAGCAGCCAAGGCTTGGGTCCGGAAGGGACCCAGTACTTC

abundance: .
d_gene: .
v_gene: TRBV12-3/TRBV12-4
j_gene: TRBJ1-2
CDR3aa: CASSVSPGRGYTF
CDR3nt: TGTGCCAGCAGCGTCTCACCGGGACGTGGCTACACCTTC